This T cell receptor (beta chain) comes out of a study of T cell changes during pregnancy in multiple sclerosis. V was cut by 6 bases and J by 4 bases, with 32 bases left in between. This CDR3 has 20 amino acids. Germline V gene sequence: CDR1 SGHRS, CDR2 YFSETQ. The table came from immunoSEQ multiplex PCR; TCRdb's copy has only in-frame clones and leaves some out. Here the sample spans under 35,000 clones, about 85% being singletons. The rearrangement joins TRBV5-1 to TRBJ1-3, with D uncertain. This TCR came from a female donor with multiple sclerosis, enrolled in a pregnancy study. The input for sequencing was CD8+ T cells from peripheral blood mononuclear cells, taken after pregnancy. The chain's CDR3 is CASNPSLSSGNPFSGNTIYF. CDR3 nucleotides: TGCGCCAGCAACCCGAGCTTGAGCTCCGGGAATCCTTTCTCAGGAAACACCATATATTTT.